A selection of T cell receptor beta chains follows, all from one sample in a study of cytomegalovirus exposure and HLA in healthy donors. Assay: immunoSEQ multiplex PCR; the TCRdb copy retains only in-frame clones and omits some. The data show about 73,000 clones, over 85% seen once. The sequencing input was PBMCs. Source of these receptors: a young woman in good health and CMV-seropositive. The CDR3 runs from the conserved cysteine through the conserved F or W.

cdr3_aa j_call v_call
CGVRIGTGGVYGYTF TRBJ1-2 TRBV29-1
CASLSTGVNYGYTF TRBJ1-2 TRBV19
CASSFSPVNTGELFF TRBJ2-2 TRBV28
CASSGLAGYNEQFF TRBJ2-1 TRBV2
CASSIGTENSYEQYF TRBJ2-7 TRBV19
CASIAGTTNEQFF TRBJ2-1 TRBV7-9
CASSYSIQHTGELFF TRBJ2-2 TRBV6-5
CASSLLTSGSDNEQFF TRBJ2-1 TRBV11-2
CASSLDRAGNTIYF TRBJ1-3 TRBV14
CASSLKESQYF TRBJ2-3 TRBV7-9
CASSQSGSSYNEQFF TRBJ2-1 TRBV25-1
CASTQPNEKLFF TRBJ1-4 TRBV23-1
CASSPQGGYEQYF TRBJ2-7 TRBV5-1
CASSPGQPGYTF TRBJ1-2 TRBV2
CAWSVPPSELAESYEQYF TRBJ2-7 TRBV30
CASSLTGSAGDEQYF TRBJ2-7 TRBV11-2
CASSPLPGSSYNEQFF TRBJ2-1 TRBV7-2
CASSPLGETQYF TRBJ2-5 TRBV7-9
CATSRTLVGETQYF TRBJ2-5 TRBV15
CASSQLSGTEVYNEQFF TRBJ2-1 TRBV4-1
CASSYHSGASTDTQYF TRBJ2-3 TRBV6-5
CASSGAPRTDTQYF TRBJ2-3 TRBV10-2
CASSISGRAYNEQFF TRBJ2-1 TRBV19
CASSLSGSRETQYF TRBJ2-5 TRBV27
CASSPDQARSNYGYTF TRBJ1-2 TRBV7-2
CATSRDRWTGGNTGELFF TRBJ2-2 TRBV15
CASDRGSPEAFF TRBJ1-1 TRBV28
CASSQVLQGSYNEQFF TRBJ2-1 TRBV4-3
CASSLKGGSGNTEAFF TRBJ1-1 TRBV19
CASSSSGGPPAETQYF TRBJ2-5 TRBV5-1
CASSLGPGGSNQPQHF TRBJ1-5 TRBV7-8
CASSLASGGPYEQYF TRBJ2-7 TRBV5-1
CASTYDPKRRGSFQETQYF TRBJ2-5 TRBV2
CASSQNTPATTPYNEQFF TRBJ2-1 TRBV7-2
CASSETSTRRVLYGYTF TRBJ1-2 TRBV19
CASGLGQGRSDTQYF TRBJ2-3 TRBV12-5
CASTSSRTGVSGELFF TRBJ2-2 TRBV2
CASSLSDRGTEAFF TRBJ1-1 TRBV28
CASRWRADTGELFF TRBJ2-2 TRBV27
CASSIDSPDTQYF TRBJ2-3 TRBV19
CASSLSWATEAFF TRBJ1-1 TRBV11-3
CARLGGGLNTEAFF TRBJ1-1 TRBV7-2
CASSLYPINSSGRYNEQFF TRBJ2-1 TRBV28
CASSVATGGLQFF TRBJ2-1 TRBV9
CASSYSTGPYEQYF TRBJ2-7 TRBV6-5
CASTGGSGSHEQFF TRBJ2-1 TRBV28
CASSRGLAGASADTQYF TRBJ2-3 TRBV7-9
CASGPLSGGNYQETQYF TRBJ2-5 TRBV12-5
CASSGGGGTGEQYF TRBJ2-7 TRBV9
CAWSIGQGQEHF TRBJ1-5 TRBV30
CASILEYGGYTF TRBJ1-2 TRBV6-1
CASSQAPSPGQNYEQYF TRBJ2-7 TRBV4-3